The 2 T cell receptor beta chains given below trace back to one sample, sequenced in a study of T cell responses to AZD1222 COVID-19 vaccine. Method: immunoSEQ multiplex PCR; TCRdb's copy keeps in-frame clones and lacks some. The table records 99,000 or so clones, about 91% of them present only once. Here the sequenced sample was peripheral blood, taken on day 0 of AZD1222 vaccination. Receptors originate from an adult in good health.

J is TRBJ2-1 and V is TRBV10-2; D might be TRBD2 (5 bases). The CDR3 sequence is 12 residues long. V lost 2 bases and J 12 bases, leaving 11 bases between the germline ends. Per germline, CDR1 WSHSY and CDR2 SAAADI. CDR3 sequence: CASSEIIEGQFF. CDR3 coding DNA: TGCGCCAGCAGTGAGATTATTGAGGGGCAGTTCTTC.

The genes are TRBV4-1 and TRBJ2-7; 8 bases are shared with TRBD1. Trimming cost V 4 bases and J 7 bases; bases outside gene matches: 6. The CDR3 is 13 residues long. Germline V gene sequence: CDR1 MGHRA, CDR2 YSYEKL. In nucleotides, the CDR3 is TGCGCCAGCAGCCCTCCAGGGACAGGAGAGCAGTACTTC. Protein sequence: CASSPPGTGEQYF.